This paragraph covers one T cell receptor (beta chain) sequence. Its antigen is currently unknown. From germline, CDR1 is SGHTA and CDR2 FQGNSA. Trimming left V 5 bases short and J 1 base short, with 13 bases between. The CDR3 has 15 residues. Autologous stem cell transplantation was followed by relapse in every patient, and brentuximab vedotin exposure varied. The table came from immunoSEQ multiplex PCR; TCRdb's copy has only in-frame clones and leaves some out. The table includes 30,000 to 45,000 clones, 85% to 90% detected once. This sample is drawn from a study of PD-1 blockade in classical Hodgkin lymphoma. General study results and limits: Some patients started nivolumab under 1 year after ASCT, and they were excluded. Complete responders' diversity at baseline resembled that of newly diagnosed patients. Reasons behind the repertoire differences stay unclear, perhaps disease activity or earlier therapy. CD4+ TCR diversity rose significantly by C4D1, and CD8+ TCR diversity did not.

This clonotype originated in a human donor with classical Hodgkin lymphoma. The sample in question was peripheral blood mononuclear cells (PBMCs), obtained before the second cycle of nivolumab. The rearrangement uses TRBV7-2 and TRBJ2-3; tentatively, D is TRBD1 (6 bases). For the CDR3, the DNA is TGTGCCAGCAGCCAGGACAGAGGGCGCACAGATACGCAGTATTTT. Residues: CASSQDRGRTDTQYF.